These T cell receptor beta chains were read from a single sample in a study of molecular identifiers for immune sequencing clone quantification. TCRdb redid the calling of the PCR reads with MiXCR, one entry per CDR3 protein. Of approximately 500,000 distinct CDR3 sequences in the sample, roughly 23% were seen once. The material sequenced was naive CD8+ T cells from blood, with Jurkat cell RNA spiked in. The receptors here all came from a human donor in good health. Some libraries in this study had Jurkat cell RNA spiked in. CDR3s include the opening cysteine and the closing phenylalanine or tryptophan. The D gene is left open where the match is weak. A row's size may be missing; if present it is once, few, many or a size class.

size,V,D,J,CDR3,DNA
many,TRBV7-2,.,TRBJ1-4,CASSPGTVATNEKLFF,TGTGCCAGCAGCCCCGGGACGGTAGCAACTAATGAAAAACTGTTTTTT
many,TRBV4-3,.,TRBJ1-1,CASSQVRGASEAFF,TGCGCCAGCAGCCAAGTGAGGGGGGCTAGTGAAGCTTTCTTT
.,TRBV9,.,TRBJ2-2,CASSMTGAYTGGLFF,TGTGCCAGCAGCATGACGGGCGCGTACACCGGGGGGCTGTTTTTT
.,TRBV6-2/TRBV6-3,TRBD2,TRBJ2-1,CASSYPSGGGVREQFF,TGTGCCAGCAGTTACCCCAGCGGGGGAGGAGTGCGTGAGCAGTTCTTC
few,TRBV11-1,.,TRBJ1-1,CASSFRDTRNTEAFF,TGTGCCAGCAGCTTCCGGGACACTAGAAACACTGAAGCTTTCTTT
many,TRBV7-2,TRBD2,TRBJ2-3,CASSQGTSGNLGADTQYF,TGTGCCAGCAGCCAAGGGACTAGCGGGAATCTGGGGGCAGATACGCAGTATTTT
.,TRBV9,.,TRBJ1-1,CASSYDANTEAFF,TGTGCCAGCAGCTATGACGCGAACACTGAAGCTTTCTTT
.,TRBV30,.,TRBJ1-2,CAWSVDLNLYGYTF,TGTGCCTGGAGTGTAGACCTAAACCTCTATGGCTACACCTTC
many,TRBV5-6,.,TRBJ2-1,CASSLGNSYNEQFF,TGTGCCAGCAGCTTGGGGAACTCCTACAATGAGCAGTTCTTC
.,TRBV19,.,TRBJ1-5,CASSIGGNVNSNQSQHF,TGTGCCAGTAGTATAGGGGGTAATGTGAACAGCAATCAGTCCCAGCATTTT
.,TRBV11-2,.,TRBJ1-6,CASSLASGSPHF,TGTGCCAGCAGCTTAGCTTCGGGCTCCCCCCACTTT
few,TRBV24-1,.,TRBJ2-1,CATSDLKYNEQFF,TGTGCCACCAGTGATTTGAAATACAATGAGCAGTTCTTC